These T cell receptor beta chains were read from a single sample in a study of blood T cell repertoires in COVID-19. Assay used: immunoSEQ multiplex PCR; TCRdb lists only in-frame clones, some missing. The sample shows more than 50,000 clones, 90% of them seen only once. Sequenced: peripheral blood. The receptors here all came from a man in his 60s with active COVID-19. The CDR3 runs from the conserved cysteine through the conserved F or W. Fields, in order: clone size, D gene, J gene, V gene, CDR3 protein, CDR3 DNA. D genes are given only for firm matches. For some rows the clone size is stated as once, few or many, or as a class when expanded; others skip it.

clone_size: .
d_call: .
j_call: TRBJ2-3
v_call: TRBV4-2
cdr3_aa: CASSQDTGLTSTDTQYF
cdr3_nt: TGTGCCAGCAGCCAAGATACAGGGCTCACTAGCACAGATACGCAGTATTTT

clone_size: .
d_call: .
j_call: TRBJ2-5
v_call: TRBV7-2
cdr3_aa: CASSLRGHQETQYF
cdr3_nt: TGTGCCAGCAGCTTAAGGGGCCACCAAGAGACCCAGTACTTC

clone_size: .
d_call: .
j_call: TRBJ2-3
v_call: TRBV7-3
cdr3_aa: CASSFKTASDTQYF
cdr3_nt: TGTGCCAGCAGCTTTAAGACAGCCTCGGATACGCAGTATTTT

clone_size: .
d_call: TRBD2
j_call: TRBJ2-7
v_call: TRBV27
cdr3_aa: CASSKSTSGMLVSSYEQYF
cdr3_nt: TGTGCCAGCAGTAAATCGACTAGCGGGATGCTGGTTAGCTCCTACGAGCAGTACTTC

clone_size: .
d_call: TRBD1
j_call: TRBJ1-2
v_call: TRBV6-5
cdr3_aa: CASSYSTGLGYTF
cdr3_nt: TGTGCCAGCAGTTACTCGACAGGGCTTGGCTACACCTTC

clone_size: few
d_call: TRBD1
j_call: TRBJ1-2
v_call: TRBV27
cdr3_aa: CASTNRGTGPYNYGYTF
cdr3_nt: TGTGCCAGCACTAACCGCGGGACAGGGCCTTATAACTATGGCTACACCTTC

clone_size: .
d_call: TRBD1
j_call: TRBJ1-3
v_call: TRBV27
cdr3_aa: CASSLSQGASGNTIYF
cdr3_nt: TGTGCCAGCAGTTTGTCGCAGGGGGCGAGTGGAAACACCATATATTTT

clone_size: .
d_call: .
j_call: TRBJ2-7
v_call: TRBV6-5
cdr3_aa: CASSLYRLGGEQYF
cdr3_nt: TGTGCCAGCAGTTTATACCGCTTGGGGGGCGAGCAGTACTTC

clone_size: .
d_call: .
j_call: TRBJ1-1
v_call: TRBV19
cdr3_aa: CASSMRGTEAFF
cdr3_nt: TGTGCCAGTAGTATGCGGGGCACTGAAGCTTTCTTT

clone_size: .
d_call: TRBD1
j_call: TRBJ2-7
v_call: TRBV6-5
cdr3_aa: CASRVTGNGHEQYF
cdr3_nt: TGTGCCAGCAGGGTGACAGGGAATGGGCACGAGCAGTACTTC

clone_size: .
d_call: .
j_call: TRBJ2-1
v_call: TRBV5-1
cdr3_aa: CASSSKRLGENEQFF
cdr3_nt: TGCGCCAGCAGCTCAAAAAGGTTAGGGGAAAATGAGCAGTTCTTC

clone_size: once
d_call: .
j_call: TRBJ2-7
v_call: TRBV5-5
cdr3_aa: CASSPGLSPSYEQYF
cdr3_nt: TGTGCCAGCAGCCCAGGGCTTAGTCCCTCCTACGAGCAGTACTTC

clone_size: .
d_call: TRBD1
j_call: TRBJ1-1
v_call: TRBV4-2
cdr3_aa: CASSQEQRRQGSEAFF
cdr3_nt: TGTGCCAGCAGCCAAGAGCAGCGAAGACAGGGATCTGAAGCTTTCTTT

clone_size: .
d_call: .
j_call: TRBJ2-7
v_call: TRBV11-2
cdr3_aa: CASSPTQGYSLYEQYF
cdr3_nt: TGTGCCAGCAGCCCAACCCAGGGATATAGCCTATACGAGCAGTACTTC

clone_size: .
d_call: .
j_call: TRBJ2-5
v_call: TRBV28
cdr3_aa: CASSLLRETQYF
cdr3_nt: TGTGCCAGCAGTTTACTGAGGGAGACCCAGTACTTC

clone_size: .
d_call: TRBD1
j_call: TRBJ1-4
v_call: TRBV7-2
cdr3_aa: CASSLGRGLANEKLFF
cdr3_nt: TGTGCCAGCAGTCTCGGGAGGGGGCTGGCTAATGAAAAACTGTTTTTT

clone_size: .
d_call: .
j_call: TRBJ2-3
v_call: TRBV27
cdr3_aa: CASSPTGVGDTQYF
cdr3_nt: TGTGCCAGCAGTCCGACAGGTGTCGGGGATACGCAGTATTTT

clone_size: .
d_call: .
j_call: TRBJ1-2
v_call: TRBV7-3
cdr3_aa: CASSPSTGNYGYTF
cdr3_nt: TGTGCCAGCAGCCCCTCTACAGGCAACTATGGCTACACCTTC

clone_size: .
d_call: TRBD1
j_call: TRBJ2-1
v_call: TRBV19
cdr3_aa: CASSGQGAAVEQFF
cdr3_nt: TGTGCCAGTAGTGGACAGGGGGCAGCCGTCGAGCAGTTCTTC

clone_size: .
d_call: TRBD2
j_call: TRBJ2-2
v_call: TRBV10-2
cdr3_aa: CASRTGGAVGAGELFF
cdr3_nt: TGCGCCAGCAGGACCGGGGGGGCAGTTGGGGCCGGGGAGCTGTTTTTT

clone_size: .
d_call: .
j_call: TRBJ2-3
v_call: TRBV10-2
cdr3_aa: CASVLGGGPTDTQYF
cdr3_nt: TGCGCCAGCGTCCTAGGCGGGGGCCCCACAGATACGCAGTATTTT

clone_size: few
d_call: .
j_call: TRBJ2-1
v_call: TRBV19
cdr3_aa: CASSISLVNNEQFF
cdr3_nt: TGTGCCAGTAGTATTTCTCTAGTTAACAATGAGCAGTTCTTC

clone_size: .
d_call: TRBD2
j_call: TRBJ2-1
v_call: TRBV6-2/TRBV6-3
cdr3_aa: CASSSTSGTVNEQFF
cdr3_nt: TGTGCCAGCAGCTCGACTAGCGGGACGGTCAATGAGCAGTTCTTC

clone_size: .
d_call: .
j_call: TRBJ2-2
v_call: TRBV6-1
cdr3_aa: CASSEFLANTGELFF
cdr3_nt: TGTGCCAGCAGTGAATTTCTTGCGAACACCGGGGAGCTGTTTTTT

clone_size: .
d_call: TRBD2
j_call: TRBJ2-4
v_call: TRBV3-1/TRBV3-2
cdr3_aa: CASSRAGPTKNIQYF
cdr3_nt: TGTGCCAGCAGCCGAGCGGGGCCAACCAAAAACATTCAGTACTTC

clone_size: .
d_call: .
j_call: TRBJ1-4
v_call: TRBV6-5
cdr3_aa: CASKSGETNEKLFF
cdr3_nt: TGTGCCAGCAAATCCGGGGAAACTAATGAAAAACTGTTTTTT

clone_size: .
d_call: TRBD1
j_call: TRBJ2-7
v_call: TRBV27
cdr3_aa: CASSTYRGRTYEQYF
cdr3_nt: TGTGCCAGCAGTACCTACAGGGGCCGAACCTACGAGCAGTACTTC

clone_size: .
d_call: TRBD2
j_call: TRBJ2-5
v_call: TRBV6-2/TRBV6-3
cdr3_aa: CASSYSWTSQETQYF
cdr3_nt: TGTGCCAGCAGTTACTCCTGGACTAGTCAAGAGACCCAGTACTTC

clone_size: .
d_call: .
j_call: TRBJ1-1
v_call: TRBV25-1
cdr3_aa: CASSPLGQGTEAFF
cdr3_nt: TGTGCCAGCAGTCCCCTCGGGCAGGGGACTGAAGCTTTCTTT

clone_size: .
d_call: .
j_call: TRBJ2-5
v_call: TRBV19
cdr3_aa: CASSIDQGCEETQYF
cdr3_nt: TGTGCCAGTAGTATAGATCAGGGGTGTGAGGAGACCCAGTACTTC

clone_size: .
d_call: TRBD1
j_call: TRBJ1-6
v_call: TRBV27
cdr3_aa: CASRLGTASNSPLHF
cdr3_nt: TGTGCCAGCAGACTAGGGACAGCCTCTAATTCACCCCTCCACTTT

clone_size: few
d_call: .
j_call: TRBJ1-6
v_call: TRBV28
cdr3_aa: CASSYAGANSPLHF
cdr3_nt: TGTGCCAGCAGTTACGCAGGGGCCAATTCACCCCTCCACTTT

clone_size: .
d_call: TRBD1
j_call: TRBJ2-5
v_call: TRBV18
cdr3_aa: CASSPTGGGQETQYF
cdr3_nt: TGTGCCAGCTCACCTACAGGGGGAGGCCAAGAGACCCAGTACTTC

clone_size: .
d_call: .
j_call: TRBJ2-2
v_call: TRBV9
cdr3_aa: CASSVSGIERGELFF
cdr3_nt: TGTGCCAGCAGCGTATCCGGAATCGAGCGGGGGGAGCTGTTTTTT

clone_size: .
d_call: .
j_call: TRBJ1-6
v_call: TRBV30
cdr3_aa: CAWNIQGRNSPLHF
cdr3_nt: TGTGCCTGGAATATCCAGGGCAGGAATTCACCCCTCCACTTT

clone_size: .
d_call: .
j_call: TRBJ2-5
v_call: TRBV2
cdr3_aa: CASSEGGVKGQYF
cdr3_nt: TGTGCCAGCAGTGAAGGGGGCGTCAAGGGCCAGTACTTC

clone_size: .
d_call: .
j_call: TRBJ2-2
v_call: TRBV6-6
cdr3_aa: CASSTRTANTGELFF
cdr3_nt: TGTGCCAGCAGTACTAGGACCGCGAACACCGGGGAGCTGTTTTTT

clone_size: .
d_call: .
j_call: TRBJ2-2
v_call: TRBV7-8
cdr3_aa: CASSALDSSGELFF
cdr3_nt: TGTGCCAGCAGCGCTCTCGACAGTTCCGGGGAGCTGTTTTTT

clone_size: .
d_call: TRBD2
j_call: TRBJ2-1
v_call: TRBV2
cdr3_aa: CASRGTSGRKRNNEQFF
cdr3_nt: TGTGCCAGCAGGGGGACTAGCGGGAGGAAGAGGAACAATGAGCAGTTCTTC

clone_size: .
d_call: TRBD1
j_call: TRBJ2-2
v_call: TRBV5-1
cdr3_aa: CASSLSYMTGAHKQNTGELFF
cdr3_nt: TGCGCCAGCAGCTTGTCATATATGACAGGGGCCCACAAACAGAACACCGGGGAGCTGTTTTTT

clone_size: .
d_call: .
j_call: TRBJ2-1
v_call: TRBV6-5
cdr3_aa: CASSYSTGLAGDEQFF
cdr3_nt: TGTGCCAGCAGTTACTCGACTGGGCTAGCCGGTGATGAGCAGTTCTTC

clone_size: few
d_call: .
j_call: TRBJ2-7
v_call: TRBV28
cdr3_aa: CASSSSDSYEQYF
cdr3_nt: TGTGCCAGCAGTTCCTCCGACAGCTACGAGCAGTACTTC

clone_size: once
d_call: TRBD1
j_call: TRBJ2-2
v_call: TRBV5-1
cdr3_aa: CASSLGTGRTGELFF
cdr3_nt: TGCGCCAGCAGCTTGGGGACAGGGAGGACCGGGGAGCTGTTTTTT

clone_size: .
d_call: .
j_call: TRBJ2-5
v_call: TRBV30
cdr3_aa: CAWSPQETQYF
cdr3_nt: TGTGCCTGGAGCCCACAGGAGACCCAGTACTTC

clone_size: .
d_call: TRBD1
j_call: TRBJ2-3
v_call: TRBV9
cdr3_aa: CASSVGQGGPTHTQYF
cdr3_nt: TGTGCCAGCAGCGTCGGACAGGGGGGCCCTACACATACGCAGTATTTT

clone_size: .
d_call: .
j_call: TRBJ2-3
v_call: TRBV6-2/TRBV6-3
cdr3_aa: CASSYGDSGTQYF
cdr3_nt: TGTGCCAGCAGTTACGGAGACAGTGGTACGCAGTATTTT